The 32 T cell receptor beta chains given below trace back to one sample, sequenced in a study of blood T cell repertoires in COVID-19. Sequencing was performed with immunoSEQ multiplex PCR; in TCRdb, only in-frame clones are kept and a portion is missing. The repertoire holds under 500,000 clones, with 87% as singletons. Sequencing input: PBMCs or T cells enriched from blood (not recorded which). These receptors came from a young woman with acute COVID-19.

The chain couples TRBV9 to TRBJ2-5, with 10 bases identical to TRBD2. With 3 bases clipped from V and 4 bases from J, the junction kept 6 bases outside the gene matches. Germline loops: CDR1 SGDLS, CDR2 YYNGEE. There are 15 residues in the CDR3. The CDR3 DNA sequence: TGTGCCAGCAGCGAACTAGCGGGGCCTGGAGAGACCCAGTACTTC. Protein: CASSELAGPGETQYF.

This chain's CDR3 is CASSSAGETGQPQHF. The CDR3 DNA follows: TGTGCCAGCAGCTCCGCAGGGGAAACTGGTCAGCCCCAGCATTTT. The V gene is TRBV9, the J gene TRBJ1-5, with D possibly TRBD1 on 6 matching bases. V was clipped by 4 bases and J by 6 bases, with 17 bases between them. The CDR3 length is 15 residues. Germline loops: CDR1 SGDLS, CDR2 YYNGEE.

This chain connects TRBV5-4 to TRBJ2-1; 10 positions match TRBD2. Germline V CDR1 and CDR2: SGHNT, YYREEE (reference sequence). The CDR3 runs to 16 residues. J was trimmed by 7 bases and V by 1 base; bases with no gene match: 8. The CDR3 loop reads CASSLLGLAGDNEQFF. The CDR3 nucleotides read TGTGCCAGCAGCTTGTTGGGTCTAGCGGGAGATAATGAGCAGTTCTTC.

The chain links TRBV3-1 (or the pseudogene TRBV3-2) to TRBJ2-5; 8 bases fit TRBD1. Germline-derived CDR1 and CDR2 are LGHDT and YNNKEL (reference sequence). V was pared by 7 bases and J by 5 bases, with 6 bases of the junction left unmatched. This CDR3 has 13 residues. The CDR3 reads CASNTDRAETQYF. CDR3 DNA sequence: TGTGCCAGCAATACGGACAGGGCGGAGACCCAGTACTTC.

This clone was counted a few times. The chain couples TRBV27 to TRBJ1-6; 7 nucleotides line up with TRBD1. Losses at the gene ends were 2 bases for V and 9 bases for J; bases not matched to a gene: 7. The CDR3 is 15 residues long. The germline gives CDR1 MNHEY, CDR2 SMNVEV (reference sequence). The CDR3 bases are TGTGCCAGCAGTTTACGTTCAGGGGGAGCTTCACCCCTCCACTTT. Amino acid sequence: CASSLRSGGASPLHF.

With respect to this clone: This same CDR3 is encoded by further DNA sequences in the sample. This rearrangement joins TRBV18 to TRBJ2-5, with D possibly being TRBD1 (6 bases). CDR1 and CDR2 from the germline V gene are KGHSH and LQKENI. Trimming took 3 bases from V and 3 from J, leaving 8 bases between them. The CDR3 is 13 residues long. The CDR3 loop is CASSPGTKETQYF. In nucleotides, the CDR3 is TGTGCCAGCTCACCCGGGACAAAAGAGACCCAGTACTTC.

The CDR3 bases are TGCAGTGCCGACCGTAGGGGGGAAGCTTTCTTT. Protein: CSADRRGEAFF. The gene calls are TRBV20-1 and TRBJ1-1; D possibly corresponds to TRBD1 (6 bases). The germline V gene has CDR1 DFQATT and CDR2 SNEGSKA (reference sequence). Deletions cut 6 bases from V and 8 bases from J, with 13 bases between. The CDR3 covers 11 residues.

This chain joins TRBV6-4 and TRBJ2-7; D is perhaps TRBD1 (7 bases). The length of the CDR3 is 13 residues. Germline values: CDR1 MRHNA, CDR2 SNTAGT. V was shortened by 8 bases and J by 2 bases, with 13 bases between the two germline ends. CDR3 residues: CASGGTVPYEQYF. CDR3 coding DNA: TGTGCCAGCGGGGGGACAGTTCCCTACGAGCAGTACTTC.

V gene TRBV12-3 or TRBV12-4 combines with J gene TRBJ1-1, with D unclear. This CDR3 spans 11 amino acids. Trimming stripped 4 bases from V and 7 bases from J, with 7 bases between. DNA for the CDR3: TGTGCCAGCAGTTACCAGTTTGAAGCTTTCTTT. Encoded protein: CASSYQFEAFF.

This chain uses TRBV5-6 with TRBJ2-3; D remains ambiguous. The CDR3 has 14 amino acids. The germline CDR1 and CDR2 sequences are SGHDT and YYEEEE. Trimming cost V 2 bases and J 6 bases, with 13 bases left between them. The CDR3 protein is CASSFSLLPDTQYF. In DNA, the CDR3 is TGTGCCAGCAGCTTTAGTCTCCTCCCCGATACGCAGTATTTT.

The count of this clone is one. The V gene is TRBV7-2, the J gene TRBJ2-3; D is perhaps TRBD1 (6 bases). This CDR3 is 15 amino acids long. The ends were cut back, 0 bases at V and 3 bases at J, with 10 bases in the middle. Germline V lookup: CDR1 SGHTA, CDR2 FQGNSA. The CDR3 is CASSLARGFTDTQYF. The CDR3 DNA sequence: TGTGCCAGCAGCTTAGCGAGGGGGTTTACAGATACGCAGTATTTT. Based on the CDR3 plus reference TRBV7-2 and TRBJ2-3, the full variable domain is GAGVSQSPSNKVTEKGKDVELRCDPISGHTALYWYRQSLGQGLEFLIYFQGNSAPDKSGLPSDRFSAERTGGSVSTLTIQRTQQEDSAVYLCASSLARGFTDTQYFGPGTRLTVL.

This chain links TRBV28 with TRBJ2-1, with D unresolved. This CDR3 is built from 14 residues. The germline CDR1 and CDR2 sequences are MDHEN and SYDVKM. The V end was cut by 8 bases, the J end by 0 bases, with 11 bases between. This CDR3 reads CASLAPPSYNEQFF. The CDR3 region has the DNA TGTGCCAGCTTGGCACCACCCTCCTACAATGAGCAGTTCTTC.

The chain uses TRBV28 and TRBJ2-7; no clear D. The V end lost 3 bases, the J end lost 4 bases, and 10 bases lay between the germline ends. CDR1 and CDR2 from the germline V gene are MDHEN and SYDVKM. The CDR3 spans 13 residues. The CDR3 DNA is TGTGCCAGCAGTTTGTCGCGAGGATACGAGCAGTACTTC. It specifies CASSLSRGYEQYF.

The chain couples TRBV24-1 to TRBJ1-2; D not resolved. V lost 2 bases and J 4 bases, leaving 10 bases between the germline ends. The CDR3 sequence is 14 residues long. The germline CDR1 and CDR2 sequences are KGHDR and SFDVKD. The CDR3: CATSDSEWVYGYTF. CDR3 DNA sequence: TGTGCCACCAGTGATTCGGAGTGGGTCTATGGCTACACCTTC.

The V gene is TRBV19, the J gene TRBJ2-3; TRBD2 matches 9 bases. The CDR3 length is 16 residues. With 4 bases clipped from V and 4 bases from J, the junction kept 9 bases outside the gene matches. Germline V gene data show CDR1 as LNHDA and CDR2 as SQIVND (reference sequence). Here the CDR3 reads CASSNLASGNADTQYF. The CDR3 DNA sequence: TGTGCCAGTAGTAATCTGGCTAGCGGGAACGCAGATACGCAGTATTTT.

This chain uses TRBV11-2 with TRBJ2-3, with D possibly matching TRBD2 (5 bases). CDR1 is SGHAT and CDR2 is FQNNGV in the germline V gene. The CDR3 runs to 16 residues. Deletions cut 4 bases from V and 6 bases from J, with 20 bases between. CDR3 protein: CASSYSLAGAFDTQYF. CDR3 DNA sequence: TGTGCCAGCAGCTACTCCCTTGCGGGTGCCTTTGATACGCAGTATTTT.

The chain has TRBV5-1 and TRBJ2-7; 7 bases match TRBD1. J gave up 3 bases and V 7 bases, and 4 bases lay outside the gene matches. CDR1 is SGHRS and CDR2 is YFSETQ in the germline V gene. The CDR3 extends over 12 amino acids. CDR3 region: CASRDRDYEQYF. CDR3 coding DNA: TGCGCCAGCCGGGACAGAGACTACGAGCAGTACTTC.

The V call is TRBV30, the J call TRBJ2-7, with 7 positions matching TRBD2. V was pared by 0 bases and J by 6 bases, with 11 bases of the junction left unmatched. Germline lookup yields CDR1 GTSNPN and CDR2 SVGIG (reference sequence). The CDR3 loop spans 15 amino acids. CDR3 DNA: TGTGCCTGGAGTGTACCCGGGACCCGCGGGGGCGAGCAGTACTTC. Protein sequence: CAWSVPGTRGGEQYF.

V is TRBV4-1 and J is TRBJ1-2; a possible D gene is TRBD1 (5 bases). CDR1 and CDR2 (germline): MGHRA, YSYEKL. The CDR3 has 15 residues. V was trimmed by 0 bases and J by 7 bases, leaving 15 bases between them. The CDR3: CASSQERTGRRGYTF. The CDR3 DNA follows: TGCGCCAGCAGCCAAGAGAGAACAGGCAGACGTGGCTACACCTTC.

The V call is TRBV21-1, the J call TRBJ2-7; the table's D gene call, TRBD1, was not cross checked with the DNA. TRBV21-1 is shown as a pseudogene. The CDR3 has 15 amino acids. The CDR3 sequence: CASSDNRVLTAEQYF. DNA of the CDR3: TGTGCCAGCAGCGACAACAGGGTTCTAACAGCCGAGCAGTACTTC.

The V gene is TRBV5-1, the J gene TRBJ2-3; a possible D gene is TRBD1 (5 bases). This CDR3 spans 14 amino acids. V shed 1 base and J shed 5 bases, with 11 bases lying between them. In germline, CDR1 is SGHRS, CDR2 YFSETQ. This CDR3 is CASSLTGFRDTQYF. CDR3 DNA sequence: TGCGCCAGCAGCTTGACAGGTTTTAGAGATACGCAGTATTTT.

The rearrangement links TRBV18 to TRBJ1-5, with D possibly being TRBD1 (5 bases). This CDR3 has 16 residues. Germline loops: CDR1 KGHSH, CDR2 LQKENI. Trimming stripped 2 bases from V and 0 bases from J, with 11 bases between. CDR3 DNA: TGTGCCAGCTCACCAAGTTGGGGCCATAGCAATCAGCCCCAGCATTTT. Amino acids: CASSPSWGHSNQPQHF.

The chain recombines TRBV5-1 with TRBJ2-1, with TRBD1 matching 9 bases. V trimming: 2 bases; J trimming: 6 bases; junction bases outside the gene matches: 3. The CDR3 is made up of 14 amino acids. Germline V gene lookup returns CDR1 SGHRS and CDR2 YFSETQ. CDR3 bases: TGCGCCAGCAGCTTAGGGACAGGGTTCAATGAGCAGTTCTTC. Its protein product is CASSLGTGFNEQFF.

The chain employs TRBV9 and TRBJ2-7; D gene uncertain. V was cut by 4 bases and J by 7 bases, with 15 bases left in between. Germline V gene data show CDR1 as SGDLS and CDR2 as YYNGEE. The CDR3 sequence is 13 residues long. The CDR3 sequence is CASSPLAVEEQYF. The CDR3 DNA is TGTGCCAGCAGCCCCTTGGCGGTGGAGGAGCAGTACTTC.

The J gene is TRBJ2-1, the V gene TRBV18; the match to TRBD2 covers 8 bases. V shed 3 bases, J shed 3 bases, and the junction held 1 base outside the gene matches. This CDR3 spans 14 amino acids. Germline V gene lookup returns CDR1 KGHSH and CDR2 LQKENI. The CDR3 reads CASSPSGSYNEQFF. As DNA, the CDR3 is TGTGCCAGCTCACCGAGCGGGAGCTACAATGAGCAGTTCTTC.

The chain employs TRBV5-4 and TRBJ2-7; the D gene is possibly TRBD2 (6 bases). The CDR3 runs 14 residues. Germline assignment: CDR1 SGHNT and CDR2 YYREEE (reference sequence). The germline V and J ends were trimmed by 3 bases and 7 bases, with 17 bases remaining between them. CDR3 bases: TGTGCCAGCAGCTCCGAACTACGGGGGAGTGAGCAGTACTTC. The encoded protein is CASSSELRGSEQYF.

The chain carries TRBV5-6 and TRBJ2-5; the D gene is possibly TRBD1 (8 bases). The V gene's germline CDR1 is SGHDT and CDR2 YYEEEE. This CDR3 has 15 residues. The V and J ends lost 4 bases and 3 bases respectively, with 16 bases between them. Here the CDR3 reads CASSQTQGGKETQYF. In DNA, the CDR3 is TGTGCCAGCAGCCAAACACAGGGGGGGAAAGAGACCCAGTACTTC.

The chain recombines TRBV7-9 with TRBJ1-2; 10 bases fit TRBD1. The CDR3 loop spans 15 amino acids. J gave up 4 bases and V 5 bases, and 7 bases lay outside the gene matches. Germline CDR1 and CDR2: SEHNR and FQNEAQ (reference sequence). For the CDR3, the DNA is TGTGCCAGCAGCGTAGGACAGGGGGACGTCTATGGCTACACCTTC. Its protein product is CASSVGQGDVYGYTF.

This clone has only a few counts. The CDR3 bases are TGTGCCAGCAGCTTAGGGCACAGCTACTATGGCTACACCTTC. This encodes CASSLGHSYYGYTF. V gene TRBV7-2 combines with J gene TRBJ1-2; D gene ambiguous. The CDR3 contains 14 residues. Trimming left V 1 base short and J 3 bases short, with 9 bases between. The germline gives CDR1 SGHTA, CDR2 FQGNSA.

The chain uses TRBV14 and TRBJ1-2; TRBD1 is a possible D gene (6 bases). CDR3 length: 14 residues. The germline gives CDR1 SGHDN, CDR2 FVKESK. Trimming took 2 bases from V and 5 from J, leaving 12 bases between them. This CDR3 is CASSQFRGRYGYTF. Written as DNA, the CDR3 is TGTGCCAGCAGCCAATTCAGGGGAAGGTATGGCTACACCTTC.

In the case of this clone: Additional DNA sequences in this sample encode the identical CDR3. This CDR3 reads CASSLSGGNYGYTF. In nucleotides, the CDR3 is TGTGCCAGCAGTTTATCCGGCGGAAACTATGGCTACACCTTC. The gene calls are TRBV27 and TRBJ1-2; D is ambiguous. Germline V gives CDR1 MNHEY, CDR2 SMNVEV (reference sequence). CDR3 length: 14 residues. V was pared by 0 bases and J by 2 bases, with 7 bases between.

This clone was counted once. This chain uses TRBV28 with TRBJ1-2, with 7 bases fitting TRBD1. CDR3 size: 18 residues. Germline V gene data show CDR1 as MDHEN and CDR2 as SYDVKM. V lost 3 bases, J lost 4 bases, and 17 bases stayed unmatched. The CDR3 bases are TGTGCCAGCAGTTTGTCATATGGGTCCAGGGGGAGAATCTATGGCTACACCTTC. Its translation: CASSLSYGSRGRIYGYTF.